Shown below are 25 T cell receptor beta chains from a single sample sequenced in a study of CD8 T cells in ankylosing spondylitis. TCRdb ran MiXCR on the 5' RACE reads and lists one entry per CDR3 protein. This sample yields 250,000 to 350,000 distinct CDR3 sequences, of which more than 20% are seen a single time; roughly 4% belongs to the top ten. The sequenced sample was blood, either unsorted or a sorted T cell fraction (not recorded which). The receptors stem from a female donor with ankylosing spondylitis or in good health (not recorded which).

This clonotype appeared a few times. The genes are TRBV10-3 and TRBJ2-2, with 7 bases that match TRBD2. Germline-derived CDR1 and CDR2 are ENHRY and SYGVKD. The CDR3 sequence is 15 residues long. The ends lost 2 bases at V and 4 bases at J; junction bases unmatched: 4. CDR3 sequence: CAISEAGARTGELFF. The CDR3 region has the DNA TGTGCCATCAGTGAGGCGGGAGCGCGCACCGGGGAGCTGTTTTTT.

Many counts were recorded for this clonotype. The chain uses TRBV20-1 and TRBJ2-7; D is ambiguous. Germline CDR1 and CDR2: DFQATT and SNEGSKA (reference sequence). V lost 3 bases and J 3 bases, leaving 18 bases between the germline ends. The CDR3 is made up of 15 amino acids. DNA of the CDR3: TGCAGTGCTAGTAAGGACGGCGCAACTCTCTACGAGCAGTACTTC. This codes for CSASKDGATLYEQYF.

The chain couples TRBV24-1 to TRBJ2-1, with 10 bases identical to TRBD2. After removal of 3 bases from V and 3 bases from J, the junction contained 4 bases not matched to a gene. Germline V gene sequence: CDR1 KGHDR, CDR2 SFDVKD. The CDR3 covers 16 residues. CDR3: CATSDPTSGDYNEQFF. CDR3 coding DNA: TGTGCCACCAGTGATCCTACTAGCGGGGACTACAATGAGCAGTTCTTC.

This clonotype showed up many times. This chain uses TRBV12-3 or TRBV12-4 with TRBJ2-5, with D tentatively TRBD2 (6 bases). The CDR3 extends over 14 amino acids. The germline V and J ends were trimmed by 4 bases and 7 bases, with 16 bases remaining between them. The chain's CDR3 is CASSSLDPRGTQYF. Here the CDR3 DNA reads TGTGCCAGCAGTTCTCTTGACCCGCGGGGGACCCAGTACTTC.

The genes are TRBV4-3 and TRBJ1-1, with D perhaps matching TRBD1 (6 bases). Germline V gene data show CDR1 as LGHNA and CDR2 as YSLEER. The CDR3 runs 16 residues. Trimming removed 1 base from V and 1 base from J, with 13 bases in between. The CDR3 coding sequence is TGCGCCAGCAGCCAAGGGGTCGGACAGTGGAACACTGAAGCTTTCTTT. Protein product: CASSQGVGQWNTEAFF.

The CDR3 region has the DNA TGCAGTGCTAGCTTCTCGGGGACCCTATCTGGCGAGCAGTACTTC. Translated: CSASFSGTLSGEQYF. V and J are TRBV20-1 and TRBJ2-7, with D perhaps TRBD1 or TRBD2 (5 bases each). The CDR3 is 15 amino acids. Trimming cost V 3 bases and J 6 bases, with 21 bases left between them. The germline V gene has CDR1 DFQATT and CDR2 SNEGSKA (reference sequence).

This clonotype was detected a few times. This chain uses TRBV6-5 with TRBJ2-7; D is unclear. The CDR3 length is 14 residues. CDR1 and CDR2 from the germline V gene are MNHEY and SVGAGI. V was clipped by 0 bases and J by 5 bases, with 11 bases between them. The CDR3 reads CASSYSLDIDEQYF. CDR3 coding DNA: TGTGCCAGCAGTTACTCCCTCGATATCGACGAGCAGTACTTC.

This rearrangement joins TRBV24-1 to TRBJ1-4; 9 positions agree with TRBD1. J was trimmed by 4 bases and V by 3 bases; bases with no gene match: 2. Germline lookup yields CDR1 KGHDR and CDR2 SFDVKD. The CDR3 sequence is 15 residues long. CDR3 loop: CATSDGTGNNEKLFF. In DNA, the CDR3 is TGTGCCACCAGTGATGGGACAGGGAATAATGAAAAACTGTTTTTT.

This clonotype was observed many times. The J gene is TRBJ1-2, the V gene TRBV6-5, with D uncertain. The CDR3 sequence is 12 residues long. The ends were cut back, 8 bases at V and 8 bases at J, with 15 bases in the middle. Germline V CDR1 and CDR2: MNHEY, SVGAGI. The DNA for the CDR3 is TGTGCCAGCGGGGATTACTCGTACGGCTACACCTTC. Residues: CASGDYSYGYTF.

Worth noting for this clonotype: One base away lies a much larger clone, so this may be a sequencing read error. The CDR3 ends on some other residue instead of the conserved phenylalanine or tryptophan, so this is likely a read error. The genes are TRBV20-1 and TRBJ2-7, with 8 bases identical to TRBD2. V gave up 3 bases and J gave up 4 bases; unmatched junction bases: 14. Germline assignment: CDR1 DFQATT and CDR2 SNEGSKA (reference sequence). The CDR3 length is 16 residues. For the CDR3, the DNA is TGCAGTGCTAGTGGACCCTCGGGACTAGGAACGTACGAGCAGTACTTA. It yields the protein CSASGPSGLGTYEQYL.

This clonotype was observed many times. This may be a read error, as it is one base from a much larger clone. The chain employs TRBV12-3 or TRBV12-4 and TRBJ2-1; D gene unclear. The ends were cut back, 6 bases at V and 4 bases at J, with 4 bases in the middle. This CDR3 has 11 amino acids. The CDR3, as DNA: TGTGCCAGCAGAGAGTACAATGAGCAGTTCTTC. Translation gives CASREYNEQFF.

This clonotype was counted only a few times. The chain employs TRBV7-2 and TRBJ1-3; D may be TRBD1 (5 bases). The CDR3 has 15 residues. Germline values: CDR1 SGHTA, CDR2 FQGNSA. Trimming removed 5 bases at V and 0 bases at J, with 11 bases between. CDR3 sequence: CASSPGLRSGNTIYF. DNA of the CDR3: TGTGCCAGCAGCCCGGGACTCCGCTCTGGAAACACCATATATTTT.

The chain's CDR3 is CASSLGDTHYGYTF. DNA for the CDR3: TGTGCCAGCAGCTTAGGGGACACGCACTATGGCTACACCTTC. This rearrangement joins TRBV7-2 to TRBJ1-2; tentatively, D is TRBD1 (6 bases). V lost 1 base, J lost 3 bases, and 9 bases lay in between. The CDR3 is made up of 14 amino acids. CDR1 and CDR2 from the germline V gene are SGHTA and FQGNSA.

The sample holds a few counts of this clonotype. The CDR3 sequence: CASSPPGTEAFF. CDR3 bases: TGTGCCAGCAGCCCACCGGGAACTGAAGCTTTCTTT. This sequence joins TRBV12-3 or TRBV12-4 and TRBJ1-1; D is ambiguous. Between the trimmed V and J ends, which lost 6 bases and 5 bases, there was a span of 10 bases. CDR3 length: 12 amino acids.

The table lists this clonotype with many counts. The rearrangement links TRBV7-2 to TRBJ1-1; TRBD1 matches 10 bases. The V segment lost 5 bases and the J segment 14 bases; nucleotides outside the gene matches: 17. This CDR3 has 15 amino acids. Germline assignment: CDR1 SGHTA and CDR2 FQGNSA. The CDR3 region is CASSLQPGQGSGIFF. The CDR3 DNA sequence: TGTGCCAGCAGCCTACAACCGGGACAGGGGAGTGGGATCTTCTTT.

In its sample, this clonotype was seen a few times. The V call is TRBV2, the J call TRBJ2-1; 12 bases match TRBD2. Germline CDR1 and CDR2: SNHLY and FYNNEI. The V and J ends lost 4 bases and 0 bases, in that order; junction bases with no gene match: 4. This CDR3 has 17 amino acids. The CDR3 reads CASSAPTSGSSYNEQFF. CDR3 nucleotide sequence: TGTGCCAGCAGTGCTCCGACTAGCGGGAGCTCCTACAATGAGCAGTTCTTC.

This clonotype was counted only a few times. The chain couples TRBV25-1 to TRBJ1-2; possibly TRBD1 for D (5 bases). Deletions cut 0 bases from V and 2 bases from J, with 10 bases between. CDR3 length: 15 amino acids. The V gene's germline CDR1 is MGHDK and CDR2 SYGVNS. CDR3 bases: TGTGCCAGCAGTGAATATAAGCGACAGAACTATGGCTACACCTTC. It yields the protein CASSEYKRQNYGYTF.

This clonotype has only a few counts. The J gene is TRBJ1-1, the V gene TRBV28; unclear D gene. Trimming took 9 bases from V and 1 from J, leaving 12 bases between them. Germline V gives CDR1 MDHEN, CDR2 SYDVKM. The CDR3 runs 13 residues. In nucleotides, the CDR3 is TGTGCCAGTTCTGAAGTCCAGAACACTGAAGCTTTCTTT. It yields the protein CASSEVQNTEAFF.

The V gene is TRBV7-9, the J gene TRBJ2-1; 7 nucleotides align to TRBD1. This CDR3 is 13 amino acids long. Germline values: CDR1 SEHNR, CDR2 FQNEAQ (reference sequence). V lost 5 bases and J lost 6; bases outside the gene matches: 4. The CDR3 here is CASSPRTGNEQFF. CDR3 DNA: TGTGCCAGCAGCCCGAGGACAGGCAATGAGCAGTTCTTC.

CDR3 protein: CASSERQGGTGELFF. CDR3 DNA: TGTGCCAGCAGTGAAAGACAGGGAGGGACCGGGGAGCTGTTTTTT. The chain couples TRBV6-1 to TRBJ2-2; TRBD1 or TRBD2 may be the D gene (7 bases each). This CDR3 has 15 amino acids. V was clipped by 2 bases and J by 5 bases, with 12 bases between them. The germline gives CDR1 MNHNS, CDR2 SASEGT.

The J gene is TRBJ1-1, the V gene TRBV12-3 or TRBV12-4, with D uncertain. V was shortened by 6 bases and J by 1 base, with 9 bases between the two germline ends. This CDR3 has 13 amino acids. The CDR3 loop is CASSYTRNTEAFF. In DNA, the CDR3 is TGTGCCAGCAGCTACACGAGGAACACTGAAGCTTTCTTT.

The rearrangement joins TRBV20-1 to TRBJ2-1; 9 bases map to TRBD2. Per germline, CDR1 DFQATT and CDR2 SNEGSKA (reference sequence). The V and J ends lost 3 bases and 4 bases, in that order; junction bases with no gene match: 7. This CDR3 spans 15 amino acids. The DNA of the CDR3 is TGCAGTGCTAGTGGTGGACTAGCGAGGTACAATGAGCAGTTCTTC. Amino acids: CSASGGLARYNEQFF.

This clonotype has just a few counts. The chain has TRBV5-4 and TRBJ1-1; D may be TRBD1 (5 bases). This CDR3 spans 14 amino acids. Germline lookup yields CDR1 SGHNT and CDR2 YYREEE (reference sequence). Trimming left V 5 bases short and J 0 bases short, with 11 bases between. The CDR3 coding sequence is TGTGCCAGCAGACAGGACACCTTGAACACTGAAGCTTTCTTT. Translated, it gives CASRQDTLNTEAFF.

This clonotype was counted a few times. CDR3: CASSSTGGTSGELFF. The CDR3 DNA reads TGTGCCAGCAGTTCGACGGGAGGGACGTCCGGGGAGCTGTTTTTT. The rearrangement uses TRBV6-5 and TRBJ2-2, with TRBD2 matching over 8 bases. Germline-derived CDR1 and CDR2 are MNHEY and SVGAGI. The J segment lost 6 bases and the V segment lost 4 bases, leaving 7 bases of the junction unmatched. The CDR3 runs to 15 residues.

This clonotype was seen only a few times. The chain combines TRBV12-3 or TRBV12-4 with TRBJ2-1; TRBD2 might be the D (5 bases). The CDR3 contains 16 residues. V lost 4 bases to trimming and J lost 1 base, with 14 bases between them. This CDR3 reads CASSSRAGRSYNEQFF. The CDR3 DNA reads as TGTGCCAGCAGTTCGCGGGCGGGTCGGTCCTACAATGAGCAGTTCTTC.